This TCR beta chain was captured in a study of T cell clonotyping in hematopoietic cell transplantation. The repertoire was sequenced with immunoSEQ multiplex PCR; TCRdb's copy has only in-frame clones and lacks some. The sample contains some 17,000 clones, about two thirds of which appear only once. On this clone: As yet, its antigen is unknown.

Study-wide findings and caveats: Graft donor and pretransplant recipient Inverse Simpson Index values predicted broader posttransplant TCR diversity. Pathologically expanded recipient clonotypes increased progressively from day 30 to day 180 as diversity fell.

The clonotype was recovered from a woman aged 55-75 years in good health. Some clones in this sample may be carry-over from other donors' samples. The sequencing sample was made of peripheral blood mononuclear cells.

CDR3: CASSEVRGSGELFF. The CDR3 nucleotides read TGTGCCAGCAGTGAAGTCAGGGGATCCGGGGAGCTGTTTTTT. The chain recombines TRBV2 with TRBJ2-2, with D tentatively TRBD1 (6 bases). The V end lost 1 base, the J end lost 6 bases, and 9 bases lay between the germline ends. In germline, CDR1 is SNHLY, CDR2 FYNNEI. The CDR3 totals 14 residues. Drawing the rest from reference TRBV2 and TRBJ2-2, the complete variable domain is EPEVTQTPSHQVTQMGQEVILRCVPISNHLYFYWYRQILGQKVEFLVSFYNNEISEKSEIFDDQFSVERPDGSNFTLKIRSTKLEDSAMYFCASSEVRGSGELFFGEGSRLTVL.